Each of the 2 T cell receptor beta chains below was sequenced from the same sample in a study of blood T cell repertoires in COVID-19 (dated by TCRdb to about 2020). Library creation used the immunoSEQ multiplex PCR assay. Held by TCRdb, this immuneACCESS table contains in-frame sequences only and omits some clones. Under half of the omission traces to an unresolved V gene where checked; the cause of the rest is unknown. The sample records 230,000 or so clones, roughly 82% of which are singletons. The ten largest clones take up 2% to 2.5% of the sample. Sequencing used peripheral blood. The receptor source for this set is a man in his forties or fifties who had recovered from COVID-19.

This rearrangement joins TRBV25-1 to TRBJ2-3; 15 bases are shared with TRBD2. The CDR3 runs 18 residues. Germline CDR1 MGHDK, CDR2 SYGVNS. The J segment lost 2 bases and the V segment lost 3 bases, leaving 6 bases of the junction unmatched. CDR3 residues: CASSDLGLAGGITDTQYF. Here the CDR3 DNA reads TGTGCCAGCAGTGACCTCGGACTAGCGGGGGGGATCACAGATACGCAGTATTTT.

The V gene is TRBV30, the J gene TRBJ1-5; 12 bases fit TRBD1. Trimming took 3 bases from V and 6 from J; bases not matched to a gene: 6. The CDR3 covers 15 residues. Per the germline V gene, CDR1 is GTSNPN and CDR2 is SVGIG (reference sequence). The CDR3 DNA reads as TGTGCCTGGAGGGGGACAGGGGGCTTTCGTCAGCCCCAGCATTTT. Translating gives CAWRGTGGFRQPQHF.